This is a list of T cell receptor beta chains from one sample in a study of OX40 agonist ivuxolimab in advanced cancers. This table comes from immunoSEQ multiplex PCR, and its TCRdb copy is limited to in-frame clones, with some not included. The sample carries roughly 67,000 clones, about nine tenths recorded once. The sample here was CD4+ or CD8+ T cells sorted from blood, taken in a trial of the OX40 agonist ivuxolimab. These receptors all come from an adult with an advanced solid tumor such as melanoma, head and neck, liver or kidney cancer. Each CDR3 is given with its conserved first and last residue. The D gene is left open where the match is weak. Expanded clones are given a class, and other clones once, few, many or no size at all.

V gene: TRBV18
clone size: few
J gene: TRBJ2-7
D gene: .
CDR3 DNA: TGTGCCAGCTCACCCGCGGGGAGTGAGCAGTACTTC
CDR3 protein: CASSPAGSEQYF

V gene: TRBV7-8
clone size: .
J gene: TRBJ1-5
D gene: TRBD1
CDR3 DNA: TGTGCCAGCAGCTTGGGGACAGGGGCGCGTAGCAATCAGCCCCAGCATTTT
CDR3 protein: CASSLGTGARSNQPQHF

V gene: TRBV7-2
clone size: .
J gene: TRBJ1-4
D gene: .
CDR3 DNA: TGTGCCAGCAGCCTCAGAGCAACTAATGAAAAACTGTTTTTT
CDR3 protein: CASSLRATNEKLFF

V gene: TRBV25-1
clone size: .
J gene: TRBJ1-2
D gene: .
CDR3 DNA: TGTGCCAGCAGCCCCACAAGGGACTATGGCTACACCTTC
CDR3 protein: CASSPTRDYGYTF

V gene: TRBV5-6
clone size: once
J gene: TRBJ2-4
D gene: .
CDR3 DNA: TGTGCCAGCAGCTTGCCCAGGGAGGACATTCAGTACTTC
CDR3 protein: CASSLPREDIQYF

V gene: TRBV2
clone size: .
J gene: TRBJ2-1
D gene: TRBD1
CDR3 DNA: TGTGCCAGCAGCCTTGGGACAGGGTACAATGAGCAGTTCTTC
CDR3 protein: CASSLGTGYNEQFF

V gene: TRBV9
clone size: .
J gene: TRBJ1-2
D gene: .
CDR3 DNA: TGTGCCAGCAGCGTAGACCCAGGGACTAACTATGGCTACACCTTC
CDR3 protein: CASSVDPGTNYGYTF

V gene: TRBV7-9
clone size: .
J gene: TRBJ1-5
D gene: .
CDR3 DNA: TGTGCCAGCAGCTTAGGTGTAGGCAGGCAGAGGGATCAGCCCCAGCATTTT
CDR3 protein: CASSLGVGRQRDQPQHF

V gene: TRBV13
clone size: .
J gene: TRBJ2-7
D gene: TRBD2
CDR3 DNA: TGTGCCAGCAGCCACCAGCGGGGGGGCTTCTACGAGCAGTACTTC
CDR3 protein: CASSHQRGGFYEQYF

V gene: TRBV7-6
clone size: .
J gene: TRBJ2-1
D gene: TRBD2
CDR3 DNA: TGTGCCAGTTCCGGGACTAGCATCTCCTACAATGAGCAGTTCTTC
CDR3 protein: CASSGTSISYNEQFF

V gene: TRBV5-1
clone size: .
J gene: TRBJ2-2
D gene: TRBD2
CDR3 DNA: TGCGCCAGCAGCCCGACTCGCGGGAGAGATTATAACACCGGGGAGCTGTTTTTT
CDR3 protein: CASSPTRGRDYNTGELFF

V gene: TRBV18
clone size: once
J gene: TRBJ2-7
D gene: .
CDR3 DNA: TGTGCCAGCTCACCACCTACAGGGTTGGGCGAGCAGTACTTC
CDR3 protein: CASSPPTGLGEQYF

V gene: TRBV6-6
clone size: .
J gene: TRBJ2-1
D gene: TRBD1
CDR3 DNA: TGTGCCAGCAGCCCGGACAGGGGAGAGCAGTTCTTC
CDR3 protein: CASSPDRGEQFF

V gene: TRBV9
clone size: .
J gene: TRBJ1-1
D gene: .
CDR3 DNA: TGTGCCAGCAGCCCGCGGGCCAAGAACACTGAAGCTTTCTTT
CDR3 protein: CASSPRAKNTEAFF

V gene: TRBV28
clone size: few
J gene: TRBJ1-2
D gene: .
CDR3 DNA: TGTGCCAGCAATCCCTTGGTGGGACCGCGGGGCTACACCTTC
CDR3 protein: CASNPLVGPRGYTF

V gene: TRBV15
clone size: .
J gene: TRBJ2-5
D gene: TRBD2
CDR3 DNA: TGTGCCACCAGCAGAGATCGGACTAGTACTGAGACCCAGTACTTC
CDR3 protein: CATSRDRTSTETQYF

V gene: TRBV29-1
clone size: .
J gene: TRBJ2-7
D gene: TRBD1
CDR3 DNA: TGCAGCGCTGGGTCCCGGGACAGTTACGAGCAGTACTTC
CDR3 protein: CSAGSRDSYEQYF

V gene: TRBV6-5
clone size: .
J gene: TRBJ2-1
D gene: .
CDR3 DNA: TGTGCCTCTCAGGGGCAGAATGAGCAGTTCTTC
CDR3 protein: CASQGQNEQFF

V gene: TRBV19
clone size: few
J gene: TRBJ1-2
D gene: .
CDR3 DNA: TGTGCCAGTAGTGCGCAGGGACTTCCTAACTATGGCTACACCTTC
CDR3 protein: CASSAQGLPNYGYTF

V gene: TRBV30
clone size: .
J gene: TRBJ1-2
D gene: .
CDR3 DNA: TGTGCCTGGAGGCCCTTTAGGGGGGGCCGAGATAACTATGGCTACACCTTC
CDR3 protein: CAWRPFRGGRDNYGYTF

V gene: TRBV5-4
clone size: .
J gene: TRBJ1-4
D gene: TRBD1
CDR3 DNA: TGTGCCAGCAGCTTCCGGGACAGGGGAGGAGGGGAAAAACTGTTTTTT
CDR3 protein: CASSFRDRGGGEKLFF

V gene: TRBV30
clone size: .
J gene: TRBJ2-5
D gene: .
CDR3 DNA: TGTGCCGGAAACGACTTTTCTAGGGGGGAGACCCAGTACTTC
CDR3 protein: CAGNDFSRGETQYF

V gene: TRBV7-9
clone size: .
J gene: TRBJ2-2
D gene: TRBD2
CDR3 DNA: TGTGCCAGCAGCTTAAGCCTAGCGGGGGGACCGAACACCGGGGAGCTGTTTTTT
CDR3 protein: CASSLSLAGGPNTGELFF

V gene: TRBV2
clone size: .
J gene: TRBJ1-5
D gene: .
CDR3 DNA: TGTGCCAGCAGTGAGACTGAGATCCTGCCCCAGCATTTT
CDR3 protein: CASSETEILPQHF

V gene: TRBV28
clone size: .
J gene: TRBJ2-5
D gene: .
CDR3 DNA: TGTGCCAGCAGTCCCTGGGAGGAGGTAGAGACCCAGTACTTC
CDR3 protein: CASSPWEEVETQYF

V gene: TRBV14
clone size: .
J gene: TRBJ2-5
D gene: TRBD2
CDR3 DNA: TGTGCCAGCAGCCGAGCGGGGGGAGCAGGAGAGACCCAGTACTTC
CDR3 protein: CASSRAGGAGETQYF

V gene: TRBV9
clone size: .
J gene: TRBJ2-1
D gene: .
CDR3 DNA: TGTGCCAGCAGCGCCGACAGTAGCTCCTACAATGAGCAGTTCTTC
CDR3 protein: CASSADSSSYNEQFF

V gene: TRBV28
clone size: .
J gene: TRBJ1-2
D gene: .
CDR3 DNA: TGTGCCAGCAGTTTCTGGGGGGGCTACACCTTC
CDR3 protein: CASSFWGGYTF

V gene: TRBV6-5
clone size: .
J gene: TRBJ1-6
D gene: .
CDR3 DNA: TGTGCCAGCAGTTACTCGAAGACGTCTGAGGGGGCACCCCTCCACTTT
CDR3 protein: CASSYSKTSEGAPLHF

V gene: TRBV10-2
clone size: .
J gene: TRBJ2-3
D gene: TRBD2
CDR3 DNA: TGCGCCAGCAGTGTTCTAGCGGGGGGGAGGACAGATACGCAGTATTTT
CDR3 protein: CASSVLAGGRTDTQYF

V gene: TRBV10-3
clone size: .
J gene: TRBJ1-1
D gene: TRBD1
CDR3 DNA: TGTGCCATCAGGGAAAGACAGGGGGGTTACACTGAAGCTTTCTTT
CDR3 protein: CAIRERQGGYTEAFF